This TCR beta chain was recorded in a study of regulatory T cells in long-lasting Graves disease. Trimming took 5 bases from V and 0 from J, leaving 14 bases between them. Germline values: CDR1 LNHNV, CDR2 YYDKDF (reference sequence). CDR3 size: 17 residues. Noted time point: newly diagnosed GD, antithyroid drugs for less than 3 months. TCR sequences were obtained from RNA taken from PBMCs. Researchers made TCR beta libraries by using iRepertoire HTBI primers and running Arm-PCR on CDR3 regions. TCRdb re-analysed the multiplex PCR reads in MiXCR, keeping a single row per CDR3 protein. The data hold approximately 540,000 distinct CDR3 sequences, with approximately 12% observed a single time. These same data were also listed under a study on T cells in Graves' hyperthyroidism and ophthalmopathy.

The chain uses TRBV15 and TRBJ2-6; no definite D call. Source: peripheral blood mononuclear cells (PBMCs), taken at new diagnosis, from a patient treated with antithyroid drugs. The TCR comes from a woman aged 30 to 39 with Graves disease. The CDR3 DNA sequence: TGTGCCACCAGCCAAACCTGGACGGTCTCTGGGGCCAACGTCCTGACTTTC. Translated, it gives CATSQTWTVSGANVLTF.